These 31 T cell receptor beta chains originate from one sample sequenced in a study of T cells expressing NK-cell markers. Following a re-call of the 5' RACE reads, TCRdb has one entry per CDR3 protein and lacks DNA. The table lists about 180,000 distinct CDR3 sequences, with over 20% in the top ten. Material for sequencing was blood T cells: a sorted CD56 or NKG2C T cell subset, CD4+ or CD8+ T cells, or bulk PBMC T cells (not recorded which). These receptors all come from a man aged 18 to 69 in good health.

J is TRBJ1-5 and V is TRBV30; lacking DNA, the TRBD1 call made by TCRdb goes unchecked. There are 14 residues in the CDR3. The germline V gene encodes CDR1 GTSNPN and CDR2 SVGIG (reference sequence). The CDR3 region is CAWGTGVRNQPQHF.

The chain combines TRBV7-9 with TRBJ2-1; TCRdb calls TRBD2, which cannot be checked without DNA. Looked up from germline, CDR1 is SEHNR and CDR2 is FQNEAQ (reference sequence). The CDR3 extends over 15 amino acids. The CDR3 loop is CASREHRGGYNEQFF.

The chain is built from TRBV18 and TRBJ2-3; the D gene TCRdb calls, TRBD1, cannot be checked with no DNA. The CDR3 totals 16 residues. Germline V gives CDR1 KGHSH, CDR2 LQKENI. CDR3 loop: CASSPPGQGLTDTQYF.

The chain has TRBV2 and TRBJ2-2; TCRdb gives TRBD1 as the D gene, but with no DNA this cannot be confirmed. The CDR3 extends over 17 amino acids. Germline V gene data show CDR1 as SNHLY and CDR2 as FYNNEI. CDR3 loop: CASSETSGTGYTGELFF. Based on the CDR3 plus reference TRBV2 and TRBJ2-2, the full variable domain is EPEVTQTPSHQVTQMGQEVILRCVPISNHLYFYWYRQILGQKVEFLVSFYNNEISEKSEIFDDQFSVERPDGSNFTLKIRSTKLEDSAMYFCASSETSGTGYTGELFFGEGSRLTVL.

The chain joins TRBV6-2 or TRBV6-3 to TRBJ2-7; absent DNA, TCRdb's TRBD1 call cannot be checked. The CDR3 is 13 residues long. CDR1 MNHEY and CDR2 SVGEGT come from the germline V gene. Here the CDR3 reads CASSYVSGAEQYF.

The V and J genes are TRBV24-1 and TRBJ2-7; TCRdb's D gene call, TRBD2, goes unchecked for lack of DNA. This CDR3 has 13 residues. Germline CDR1 and CDR2: KGHDR and SFDVKD. The CDR3 loop is CATEGRDSYEQYF.

The rearrangement uses TRBV2 and TRBJ2-3; TCRdb outputs TRBD2, but without DNA this stays unchecked. The length of the CDR3 is 13 residues. Germline-derived CDR1 and CDR2 are SNHLY and FYNNEI. CDR3 loop: CATPSGGGDTQYF.

The CDR3 spells CASSPTDSRNEQFF. This chain uses TRBV4-1 with TRBJ2-1; without DNA, the TCRdb call of TRBD1 cannot be checked. The CDR3 length is 14 residues. The germline CDR1 and CDR2 sequences are MGHRA and YSYEKL.

This chain joins TRBV18 and TRBJ2-1; TCRdb gives TRBD2 as the D gene, but with no DNA this cannot be confirmed. The CDR3 has 16 amino acids. CDR1 and CDR2 from the germline V gene are KGHSH and LQKENI. CDR3 in amino acids: CASSPPLSGGYNEQFF.

The chain employs TRBV2 and TRBJ2-7; lacking DNA, the TRBD2 call made by TCRdb goes unchecked. The CDR3 covers 13 residues. In germline, CDR1 is SNHLY, CDR2 FYNNEI. The CDR3 sequence: CASSWTILYEQYF.

The rearrangement links TRBV2 to TRBJ1-4; TCRdb calls TRBD1, which cannot be checked without DNA. Per the germline V gene, CDR1 is SNHLY and CDR2 is FYNNEI. The CDR3 is 15 amino acids. The CDR3 is CASTPGQGYNEKLFF.

This chain connects TRBV27 to TRBJ2-7; TCRdb selects TRBD1, and the lack of DNA leaves this call unchecked. The CDR3 runs to 15 residues. Germline CDR1 and CDR2: MNHEY and SMNVEV (reference sequence). This CDR3 reads CASSLAGQSSYEQYF.

The chain employs TRBV7-9 and TRBJ1-5. Per germline, CDR1 SEHNR and CDR2 FQNEAQ (reference sequence). The CDR3 loop spans 15 amino acids. The CDR3 protein is CASSLEGEGRQPQHF.

The chain recombines TRBV7-6 with TRBJ2-7; TCRdb lists TRBD1, though no DNA is available to test this call. The CDR3 runs 19 residues. CDR1 is SGHVS and CDR2 is FNYEAQ in the germline V gene. The CDR3 sequence is CASSLCSRFGVPRSYEQYF.

The chain links TRBV7-9 to TRBJ2-1; the D call from TCRdb, TRBD1, cannot be confirmed without DNA. The CDR3 contains 16 residues. CDR1 and CDR2 (germline): SEHNR, FQNEAQ (reference sequence). This chain's CDR3 is CASSLARTVTYNEQFF. The entire variable domain, with the rest obtained from reference TRBV7-9 and TRBJ2-1, is as follows: DTGVSQNPRHKITKRGQNVTFRCDPISEHNRLYWYRQTLGQGPEFLTYFQNEAQLEKSRLLSDRFSAERPKGSFSTLEIQRTEQGDSAMYLCASSLARTVTYNEQFFGPGTRLTVL.

J is TRBJ2-1 and V is TRBV27. The CDR3 is made up of 15 amino acids. The V gene's germline CDR1 is MNHEY and CDR2 SMNVEV (reference sequence). The CDR3 sequence: CASRPSRTIDNEQFF.

The J gene is TRBJ2-1, the V gene TRBV19; TCRdb gives TRBD2 as the D gene, but with no DNA this cannot be confirmed. This CDR3 has 14 amino acids. Germline assignment: CDR1 LNHDA and CDR2 SQIVND (reference sequence). The CDR3 here is CASSTAGFMGEQFF.

The chain is built from TRBV4-2 and TRBJ2-3; as DNA is missing, the TRBD2 call by TCRdb cannot be tested. This CDR3 comprises 19 residues. Germline V CDR1 and CDR2: LGHNA, YNFKEQ. CDR3 region: CASSQDSGLAGGRQDTQYF.

The chain uses TRBV20-1 and TRBJ1-1; TCRdb indicates TRBD1, and absent DNA this call remains unverified. The CDR3 has 11 amino acids. Germline CDR1 DFQATT, CDR2 SNEGSKA (reference sequence). The CDR3 is CSVGVNTEAFF.

This sequence joins TRBV6-6 and TRBJ1-1. Per germline, CDR1 MNHNY and CDR2 SVGAGI (reference sequence). CDR3 size: 13 residues. CDR3 sequence reads: CASSAGPTAEAFF.

The chain is built from TRBV2 and TRBJ1-6. The germline CDR1 and CDR2 sequences are SNHLY and FYNNEI. The CDR3 length is 14 residues. CDR3: CASSDRGGDSPLHF. The complete variable domain, with remaining parts taken from reference TRBV2 and TRBJ1-6, reads EPEVTQTPSHQVTQMGQEVILRCVPISNHLYFYWYRQILGQKVEFLVSFYNNEISEKSEIFDDQFSVERPDGSNFTLKIRSTKLEDSAMYFCASSDRGGDSPLHFGNGTRLTVT.

The chain recombines TRBV15 with TRBJ2-7; TCRdb indicates TRBD1, and absent DNA this call remains unverified. The CDR3 spans 15 residues. Per the germline V gene, CDR1 is LNHNV and CDR2 is YYDKDF (reference sequence). Here the CDR3 reads CATSRDRPGSYEQYF.

The V call is TRBV7-2, the J call TRBJ2-5. This CDR3 has 13 residues. Germline V gives CDR1 SGHTA, CDR2 FQGNSA. This CDR3 is CASSDRVWETQYF.

V usage is TRBV6-6 and J usage is TRBJ1-1. The CDR3 has 12 amino acids. The germline gives CDR1 MNHNY, CDR2 SVGAGI (reference sequence). The CDR3 loop reads CASSYSSSEAFF.

The chain carries TRBV28 and TRBJ2-7; TCRdb calls TRBD1, which cannot be checked without DNA. Per germline, CDR1 MDHEN and CDR2 SYDVKM. This CDR3 has 14 residues. The CDR3 sequence: CASSLSVGSYEQYF.

The chain's CDR3 is CASSPDRSTDTQYF. The chain carries TRBV7-6 and TRBJ2-3; checking the TCRdb D call of TRBD1 is not possible without DNA. CDR1 and CDR2 (germline): SGHVS, FNYEAQ. This CDR3 has 14 amino acids.

The chain recombines TRBV25-1 with TRBJ2-7; TCRdb calls TRBD1, which cannot be checked without DNA. CDR1 is MGHDK, CDR2 SYGVNS, per germline. The CDR3 extends over 18 amino acids. CDR3 loop: CASSESPSQGTSSYEQYF.

This chain connects TRBV9 to TRBJ2-1. Germline assignment: CDR1 SGDLS and CDR2 YYNGEE. The CDR3 length is 16 residues. The CDR3 sequence is CASSSDAFGSYNEQFF.

The chain is built from TRBV5-6 and TRBJ1-2; with no DNA, the TCRdb D assignment of TRBD1 cannot be verified. This CDR3 is 11 amino acids long. Looked up from germline, CDR1 is SGHDT and CDR2 is YYEEEE. The CDR3 loop reads CASGNGGGYTF. Supplemented by reference TRBV5-6 and TRBJ1-2, the full variable domain reads DAGVTQSPTHLIKTRGQQVTLRCSPKSGHDTVSWYQQALGQGPQFIFQYYEEEERQRGNFPDRFSGHQFPNYSSELNVNALLLGDSALYLCASGNGGGYTFGSGTRLTVV.

The chain joins TRBV12-3 or TRBV12-4 to TRBJ1-2; TCRdb picks TRBD1, but there is no DNA to check that call. CDR3 length: 14 amino acids. The CDR3 is CASSPLQGVGGYTF.

The chain joins TRBV12-3 or TRBV12-4 to TRBJ1-6; TCRdb's D gene call, TRBD1, goes unchecked for lack of DNA. The CDR3 loop spans 13 amino acids. Here the CDR3 reads CASSLTPGSPLHF.